This is a list of T cell receptor beta chains from one sample in a study of blood T cell repertoires in COVID-19. TCRdb's table, derived via immunoSEQ multiplex PCR, lists solely in-frame clones and lacks some. The data contain about 78,000 clones, over 75% of them singletons. The sequencing sample was made of peripheral blood. These TCRs come from a woman of 80 years or more with acute or convalescent COVID-19. The CDR3 runs from the conserved cysteine through the conserved F or W. The D gene is left open where the match is weak. Some rows have no size entry. The others give once, few or many, or a class for an expanded clone.

D | J | V | size | DNA | CDR3
TRBD1 | TRBJ2-7 | TRBV2 | - | TGTGCCAGCAATCGGGACAGACCCTCGGCCGAGCAGTACTTC | CASNRDRPSAEQYF
- | TRBJ1-1 | TRBV2 | - | TGTGCCAGCAGTTTCAGAGGGTTGGAGAACACTGAAGCTTTCTTT | CASSFRGLENTEAFF
TRBD2 | TRBJ2-7 | TRBV5-5 | - | TGTGCCAGCAGCTTGAGTAGCGGGGGGTCCTACGAGCAGTACTTC | CASSLSSGGSYEQYF
TRBD1 | TRBJ1-1 | TRBV9 | - | TGTGCCAGCAGCGTAGGGGCAGGGGGCAAGCCGAACACTGAAGCTTTCTTT | CASSVGAGGKPNTEAFF
TRBD1 | TRBJ2-1 | TRBV5-4 | once | TGTGCCAGCACCGGACAGGGTTCATACAATGAGCAGTTCTTC | CASTGQGSYNEQFF
TRBD1 | TRBJ1-2 | TRBV5-5 | - | TGTGCCAGCAGGCCCGGGGGACAGGGGCGCGGCTACACCTTC | CASRPGGQGRGYTF
TRBD1 | TRBJ2-3 | TRBV7-3 | - | TGTGCCAGCAGCTTAGGCGCCGGGACAGGCGAAGGCACAGATACGCAGTATTTT | CASSLGAGTGEGTDTQYF
- | TRBJ1-2 | TRBV28 | - | TGTGCCAGCAGTCAGTCACAAGCTAACTATGGCTACACCTTC | CASSQSQANYGYTF
TRBD2 | TRBJ2-3 | TRBV9 | - | TGTGCCAGCAGCAAGACTAGCGCATCTAGCACAGATACGCAGTATTTT | CASSKTSASSTDTQYF
- | TRBJ2-7 | TRBV5-1 | - | TGCGCCAGCATGGGGGACTTAAGCTCCTACGAGCAGTACTTC | CASMGDLSSYEQYF
- | TRBJ2-3 | TRBV7-3 | - | TGTGCCAGCAGGTCGACAGTCAGCACAGATACGCAGTATTTT | CASRSTVSTDTQYF
- | TRBJ2-1 | TRBV28 | - | TGTGCCAGCAGTCGAACAGGGAGCTCCTACAATGAGCAGTTCTTC | CASSRTGSSYNEQFF
- | TRBJ1-2 | TRBV7-9 | once | TGTGCCAGCAGCCTCTATGACAGACGTAACTATGGCTACACCTTC | CASSLYDRRNYGYTF
- | TRBJ1-5 | TRBV28 | - | TGTGCCAGCAGTTCAATCCGGGCTGGCGGGCAGCCCCAGCATTTT | CASSSIRAGGQPQHF
TRBD2 | TRBJ2-1 | TRBV3-1/TRBV3-2 | once | TGTGCCAGCAGCCAAGGCCGGACTAGCGGGAGGGGCAATGAGCAGTTCTTC | CASSQGRTSGRGNEQFF
- | TRBJ2-5 | TRBV5-1 | - | TGCGCCAGCAGCTTGCCGGGTCAAGAGACCCAGTACTTC | CASSLPGQETQYF
TRBD2 | TRBJ2-5 | TRBV11-2 | - | TGTGCCAGCAGCCCGGGGACTAGCGGGGGGGCAGTTGGTGAGACCCAGTACTTC | CASSPGTSGGAVGETQYF
- | TRBJ1-2 | TRBV6-5 | once | TGTGCCAGCAGTTTCCAGACGGACAGCTATGGCTACACCTTC | CASSFQTDSYGYTF
- | TRBJ1-5 | TRBV28 | once | TGTGCCAGCAAGGTAGGGGGGGCTGGCAATCAGCCCCAGCATTTT | CASKVGGAGNQPQHF
- | TRBJ2-2 | TRBV5-1 | few | TGCGCCAGCAGCGGCGGGTTGGACACCGGGGAGCTGTTTTTT | CASSGGLDTGELFF
TRBD1 | TRBJ2-5 | TRBV10-3 | - | TGTGCCATCAGTGAGTCGAGTTTCAGGACAGGGGGTGAGACCCAGTACTTC | CAISESSFRTGGETQYF
TRBD1 | TRBJ2-3 | TRBV10-2 | - | TGCGCCAGCAGACTAGACAGGGGCACAGATACGCAGTATTTT | CASRLDRGTDTQYF
- | TRBJ1-2 | TRBV2 | - | TGTGCCAGCAGTGTCGTCAGCGGGGTTGATGGCTACACCTTC | CASSVVSGVDGYTF
- | TRBJ1-2 | TRBV29-1 | - | TGCAGCGCCACAGTAGATAGACGGGGCTACACCTTC | CSATVDRRGYTF
- | TRBJ1-5 | TRBV2 | - | TGTGCCAGCAGTGTTCAGGGAAGTCAGCCCCAGCATTTT | CASSVQGSQPQHF
- | TRBJ1-4 | TRBV5-5 | - | TGTGCCAGCAGCTTGCGCAGGGTTGATGAGGCAACTAATGAAAAACTGTTTTTT | CASSLRRVDEATNEKLFF
- | TRBJ1-6 | TRBV6-5 | - | TGTGCCAGCATCGGTTTGGATTCACCCCTCCACTTT | CASIGLDSPLHF
- | TRBJ1-5 | TRBV5-1 | few | TGCGCCAGCAGCTTGGTAGCAGGGTTCAATCAGCCCCAGCATTTT | CASSLVAGFNQPQHF
TRBD1 | TRBJ2-5 | TRBV10-3 | - | TGTGCCATCAGTGCGACCATGAGGGACAGGGTATCGGAGACCCAGTACTTC | CAISATMRDRVSETQYF
TRBD1 | TRBJ1-1 | TRBV5-5 | - | TGTGCCAGCAGCTTCCGGGACAGGGGAAACACTGAAGCTTTCTTT | CASSFRDRGNTEAFF
TRBD1 | TRBJ1-1 | TRBV14 | - | TGTGCCAGCAGCCAAGAACTAAGCGGGACAGGCCAAGCTTTCTTT | CASSQELSGTGQAFF
TRBD1 | TRBJ1-5 | TRBV10-3 | - | TGTGCCATCAGTGAGTCAGGGGGCGCGAATCAGCCCCAGCATTTT | CAISESGGANQPQHF
- | TRBJ1-2 | TRBV2 | once | TGTGCCAGCAGTGTAGCAGGGGAACGCTATGGCTACACCTTC | CASSVAGERYGYTF
TRBD1 | TRBJ2-7 | TRBV3-1/TRBV3-2 | - | TGTGCCAGCAGCCCGACAGGGGCCTTCTCCTACGAGCAGTACTTC | CASSPTGAFSYEQYF
TRBD2 | TRBJ2-2 | TRBV5-1 | - | TGCGCCAGCAGCTCCCTCCCCCTGGCGGGAGGGAACACCGGGGAGCTGTTTTTT | CASSSLPLAGGNTGELFF
- | TRBJ1-1 | TRBV5-1 | - | TGCGCCAGCAGCTTGCAGGGGACGGGGCTGCCAAATATGAACACTGAAGCTTTCTTT | CASSLQGTGLPNMNTEAFF
TRBD2 | TRBJ2-7 | TRBV6-6 | - | TGTGCCAGCAGTTACCCACCACTAGCGGGGGGGGACGAGCAGTACTTC | CASSYPPLAGGDEQYF
- | TRBJ1-1 | TRBV29-1 | - | TGCAGCGTTGAGCGGGGGCCGAACACTGAAGCTTTCTTT | CSVERGPNTEAFF
TRBD2 | TRBJ2-3 | TRBV7-3 | few | TGTGCCAGCAGCCTAGGTACTAGCGGGAGTATGGATACGCAGTATTTT | CASSLGTSGSMDTQYF
- | TRBJ1-1 | TRBV5-1 | - | TGCGCCAGCAGCTTGTACCCGGGTGAGTTGGAAGCTTTCTTT | CASSLYPGELEAFF
TRBD2 | TRBJ2-1 | TRBV4-1 | - | TGCGCCAGCAGCCAAGACCCGAGACTAGCGGATAATACTGCCCTGTTCTTC | CASSQDPRLADNTALFF
TRBD1 | TRBJ1-1 | TRBV7-2 | few | TGTGCCAGCAGCTTAGGACAGGGTCACACTGAAGCTTTCTTT | CASSLGQGHTEAFF
- | TRBJ1-2 | TRBV5-1 | - | TGCGCCATCCCGGATGGCTACACCTTC | CAIPDGYTF
- | TRBJ1-5 | TRBV5-1 | - | TGCGCCAGCAGCTTGGACGGTAATCAGCCCCAGCATTTT | CASSLDGNQPQHF
- | TRBJ1-5 | TRBV7-9 | - | TGTGCCAGCAGCCCCGGACTAAGCAATCAGCCCCAGCATTTT | CASSPGLSNQPQHF
- | TRBJ1-6 | TRBV5-1 | - | TGCGCCAGCAGCGCCGGTCAGGGAAATTCACCCCTCCACTTT | CASSAGQGNSPLHF
TRBD2 | TRBJ2-1 | TRBV5-4 | once | TGTGCCAGCAGCAGAAAGACTAGCGGAACCCCGAATGAGCAGTTCTTC | CASSRKTSGTPNEQFF
- | TRBJ1-1 | TRBV7-9 | - | TGTGCCAGCAGCTTAATAGGGGAGGCTGAAGCTTTCTTT | CASSLIGEAEAFF
- | TRBJ1-1 | TRBV7-6 | - | TGTGCCAGTAATAGCGGGGAGACTGAAGCTTTCTTT | CASNSGETEAFF
- | TRBJ1-2 | TRBV3-1/TRBV3-2 | - | TGTGCCAGCAGCCCTTCGTCGTATGGCTACACCTTC | CASSPSSYGYTF
- | TRBJ1-6 | TRBV5-6 | - | TGTGCCAGCAGCAACGGCCGGGGAGGATCACCCCTCCACTTT | CASSNGRGGSPLHF
- | TRBJ1-3 | TRBV7-2 | - | TGTGCCAGCAGCTTAGAAGCGGGCGCTGGAAACACCATATATTTT | CASSLEAGAGNTIYF
TRBD1 | TRBJ2-5 | TRBV25-1 | - | TGTGCCAGCAGACAGGGGGCCGAGGGTCGCCACCGAGAGACCCAGTACTTC | CASRQGAEGRHRETQYF